This T cell receptor beta chain comes out of a study of T cell changes during pregnancy in multiple sclerosis. V trimming: 1 base; J trimming: 4 bases; junction bases outside the gene matches: 9. The germline V gene encodes CDR1 SGHRS and CDR2 YFSETQ. This CDR3 comprises 16 residues. Some clones are missing from TCRdb's copy, which holds only in-frame ones; the method was immunoSEQ multiplex PCR. The sample has 25,000 to 35,000 clones, 80% to 90% seen once. The receptor was derived from a female donor with multiple sclerosis, enrolled in a pregnancy study. The chain combines TRBV5-1 with TRBJ1-1, with 8 bases fitting TRBD1. Here the sequenced sample was CD8+ T cells from peripheral blood mononuclear cells, taken in the first trimester of pregnancy. The CDR3 loop reads CASSLSQGAMGTEAFF. In nucleotides, the CDR3 is TGCGCCAGCAGCTTGTCGCAGGGGGCAATGGGCACTGAAGCTTTCTTT.